Reported below is one T cell receptor beta chain. This record belongs to a study of technical replicates of blood from a handful of donors. This CDR3 has 18 amino acids. In germline, CDR1 is SGHNT, CDR2 YENEEA. Between the trimmed V and J ends, which lost 1 base and 5 bases, there was a span of 21 bases. Some clones are missing from TCRdb's copy, which holds only in-frame ones; the method was immunoSEQ multiplex PCR. The sample shows 55,000 to 75,000 clones, 75% to 90% of them seen only once. The V gene is TRBV11-3, the J gene TRBJ2-1, with D perhaps matching TRBD1 (6 bases). Sequencing was carried out using PBMCs. This TCR derives from a human donor in good health. Some clones in this sample may be carry-over from other donors' samples. CDR3 in amino acids: CASSLGHGGTYADNEQFF. CDR3 coding DNA: TGTGCCAGCAGCTTAGGGCATGGTGGGACATACGCAGACAATGAGCAGTTCTTC.